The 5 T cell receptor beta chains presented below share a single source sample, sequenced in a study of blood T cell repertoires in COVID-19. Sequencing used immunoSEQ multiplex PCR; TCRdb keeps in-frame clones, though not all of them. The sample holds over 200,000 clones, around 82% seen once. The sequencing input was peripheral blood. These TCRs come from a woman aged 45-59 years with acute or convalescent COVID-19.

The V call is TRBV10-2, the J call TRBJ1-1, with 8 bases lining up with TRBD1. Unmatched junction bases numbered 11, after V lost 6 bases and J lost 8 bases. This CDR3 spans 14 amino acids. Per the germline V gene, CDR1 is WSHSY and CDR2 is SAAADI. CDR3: CASRVGQAVSEAFF. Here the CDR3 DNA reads TGCGCCAGCAGGGTGGGACAGGCGGTTAGCGAAGCTTTCTTT.

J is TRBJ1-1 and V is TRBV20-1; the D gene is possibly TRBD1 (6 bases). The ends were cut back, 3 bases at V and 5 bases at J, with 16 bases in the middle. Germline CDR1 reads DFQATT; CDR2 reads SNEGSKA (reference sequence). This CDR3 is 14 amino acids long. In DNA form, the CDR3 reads TGCAGTGCTAGTCAGGGTAGGGGGAGAACTGAAGCTTTCTTT. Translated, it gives CSASQGRGRTEAFF.

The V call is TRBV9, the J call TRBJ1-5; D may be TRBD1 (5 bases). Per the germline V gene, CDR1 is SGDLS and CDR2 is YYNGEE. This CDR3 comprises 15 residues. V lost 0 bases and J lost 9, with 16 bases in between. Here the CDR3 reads CASSVDDSPSSPQHF. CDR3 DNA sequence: TGTGCCAGCAGCGTAGATGACAGTCCTTCGTCGCCCCAGCATTTT. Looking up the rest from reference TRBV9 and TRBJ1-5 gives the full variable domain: DSGVTQTPKHLITATGQRVTLRCSPRSGDLSVYWYQQSLDQGLQFLIQYYNGEERAKGNILERFSAQQFPDLHSELNLSSLELGDSALYFCASSVDDSPSSPQHFGDGTRLSIL.

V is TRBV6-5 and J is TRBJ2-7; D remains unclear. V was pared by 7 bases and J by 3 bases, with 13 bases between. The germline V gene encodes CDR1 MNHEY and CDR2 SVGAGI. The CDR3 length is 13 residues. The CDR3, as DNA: TGTGCCAGCATGACATCAAGAAGCTACGAGCAGTACTTC. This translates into CASMTSRSYEQYF.

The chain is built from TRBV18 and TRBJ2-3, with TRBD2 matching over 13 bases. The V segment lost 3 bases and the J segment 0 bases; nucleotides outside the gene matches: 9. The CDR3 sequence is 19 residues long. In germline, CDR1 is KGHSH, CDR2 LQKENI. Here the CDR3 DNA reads TGTGCCAGCTCACCTAGGTCACTAGCGGGAGGGTTAAGCACAGATACGCAGTATTTT. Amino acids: CASSPRSLAGGLSTDTQYF. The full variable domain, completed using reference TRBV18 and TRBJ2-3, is NAGVMQNPRHLVRRRGQEARLRCSPMKGHSHVYWYRQLPEEGLKFMVYLQKENIIDESGMPKERFSAEFPKEGPSILRIQQVVRGDSAAYFCASSPRSLAGGLSTDTQYFGPGTRLTVL.